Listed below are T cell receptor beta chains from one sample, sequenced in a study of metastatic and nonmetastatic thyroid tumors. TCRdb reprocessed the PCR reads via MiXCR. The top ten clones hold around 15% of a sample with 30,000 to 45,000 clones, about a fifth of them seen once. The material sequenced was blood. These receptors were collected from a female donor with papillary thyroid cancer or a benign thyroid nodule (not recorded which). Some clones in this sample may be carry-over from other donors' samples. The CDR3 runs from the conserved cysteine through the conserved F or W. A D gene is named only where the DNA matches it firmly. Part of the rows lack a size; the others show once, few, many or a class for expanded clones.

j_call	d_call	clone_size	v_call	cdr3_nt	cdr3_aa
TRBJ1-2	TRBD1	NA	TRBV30	TGTGCCTGGATTAGTCCGGGACAGGTAGTGGGTGGCTACACCTTC	CAWISPGQVVGGYTF
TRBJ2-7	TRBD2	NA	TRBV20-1	TGCAGTGCCGGCTATACCGGGACTAGCGGAGACGATCAGTACTTC	CSAGYTGTSGDDQYF
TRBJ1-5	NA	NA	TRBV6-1	TGTGCCATCAGAGACGCACCTCCCAATCAGCCCCAGCATTTT	CAIRDAPPNQPQHF
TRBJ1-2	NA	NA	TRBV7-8	TGTGCCAGCAGCTTAGAAGTAGGTTGGGAGGCAGCTAACTATGGCTACACCTTC	CASSLEVGWEAANYGYTF
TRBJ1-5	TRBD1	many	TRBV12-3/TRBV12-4	TGTGCCAGCAGCCGCGGGACAGACGTGTGGAGCAATCAGCCCCAGCATTTT	CASSRGTDVWSNQPQHF
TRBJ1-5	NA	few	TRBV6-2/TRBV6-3	TGTGCCAGCAGTTACTCGGTGCGAGAGAGGTATAGCAATCAGCCCCAGCATTTT	CASSYSVRERYSNQPQHF
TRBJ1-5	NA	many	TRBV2	TGTGCCAGCAGTGTCGGGTTGTGGCAGCCCCAGCATTTT	CASSVGLWQPQHF
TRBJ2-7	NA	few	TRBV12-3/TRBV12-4	TGTGCCAGCATCCTGGACATGGGCGACGAGCAGTACTTC	CASILDMGDEQYF
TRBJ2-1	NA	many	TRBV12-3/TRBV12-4	TGTGCCAGCCGAAAAGGGTCGGGGGACTACAATGAGCAGTTCTTC	CASRKGSGDYNEQFF
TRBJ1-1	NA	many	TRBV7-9	TGTGCCAGCAGCTTAGCCTCAGGGTCGAACACTGAAGCTTTCTTT	CASSLASGSNTEAFF
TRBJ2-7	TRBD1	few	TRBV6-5	TGTGCCAGCAGGTACGGATCCGGGACAGGAGTCTACGAGCAGTACTTC	CASRYGSGTGVYEQYF